This is a list of T cell receptor beta chains from one sample in a study of blood T cell repertoires in COVID-19. Assay: immunoSEQ multiplex PCR; the TCRdb copy retains only in-frame clones and omits some. The table has hundreds of thousands of clones, around nine tenths seen once. The sequencing sample was made of peripheral blood. The receptors were sampled from a man between 18 and 29 years old with COVID-19, enrolled during active disease. Each CDR3 is given with its conserved first and last residue. D genes are given only for firm matches. Size tells how often a clone was seen (once, few, many) or the class of an expanded clone, and some rows leave it out.

abundance	v_gene	j_gene	d_gene	CDR3nt	CDR3aa
NA	TRBV4-1	TRBJ2-7	NA	TGCGCCAGCACCCGAACCCCGGGAGAGATGGACGAGCAGTACTTC	CASTRTPGEMDEQYF
few	TRBV7-9	TRBJ1-5	TRBD1	TGTGCCAGCAGCTTAACACGACAGGGAGGTCTGAACGAGCCCCAGCATTTT	CASSLTRQGGLNEPQHF
NA	TRBV3-1/TRBV3-2	TRBJ2-2	NA	TGTGCCAGCAGCCAAGATCACAAGGCAGGGTCGAACACCGGGGAGCTGTTTTTT	CASSQDHKAGSNTGELFF
NA	TRBV5-1	TRBJ1-4	TRBD1	TGCGCCAGCTCCCCGCAGGGGGCGGATGAAAAACTGTTTTTT	CASSPQGADEKLFF
NA	TRBV27	TRBJ2-5	NA	TGTGCCAGCAGGCGGACAAGCCAAGAGACCCAGTACTTC	CASRRTSQETQYF
NA	TRBV25-1	TRBJ2-1	TRBD2	TGTGCCAGCAGTGAACTTACTAGCGGGGGGTTTAATGAGCAGTTCTTC	CASSELTSGGFNEQFF
once	TRBV7-9	TRBJ2-1	TRBD2	TGTGCCAGCAGCCGACAGCGGGAATCAGATGAGCAGTTCTTC	CASSRQRESDEQFF
NA	TRBV2	TRBJ1-2	NA	TGTGCCAGCAGTTGGGCGTATGGCTACACCTTC	CASSWAYGYTF
NA	TRBV7-2	TRBJ2-1	TRBD2	TGTGCCAGCAGCTCGAAAGGACTAGCGGGGGCCAATGAGCAGTTCTTC	CASSSKGLAGANEQFF
NA	TRBV2	TRBJ2-2	TRBD2	TGTGCCAGCAAGGGCCTAGCGGGGACCGGGGAGCTGTTTTTT	CASKGLAGTGELFF
NA	TRBV19	TRBJ2-5	TRBD2	TGTGCCAGTAGTCCGACCCTCTACCTGGGGGGGGAGACCCAGTACTTC	CASSPTLYLGGETQYF
NA	TRBV11-2	TRBJ2-1	TRBD2	TGTGCCAGCATCGGCGGGACTAGCGCTAACAATGAGCAGTTCTTC	CASIGGTSANNEQFF
NA	TRBV6-6	TRBJ1-3	NA	TGTGCCAGCAGTGCTCACCGGGGGTATGGAAACACCATATATTTT	CASSAHRGYGNTIYF
NA	TRBV6-1	TRBJ1-1	TRBD1	TGTGCCAGCAGTGAATTCACAGGGGTGGGGAACACTGAAGCTTTCTTT	CASSEFTGVGNTEAFF
few	TRBV7-9	TRBJ2-7	NA	TGTGCCAGCAGCTCGGTCATCTCGACGGGAGCCTACGAGCAGTACTTC	CASSSVISTGAYEQYF
NA	TRBV5-1	TRBJ2-5	TRBD2	TGCGCCAGCAGCGATGCGGGGGGGCCTGAGACCCAGTACTTC	CASSDAGGPETQYF
NA	TRBV7-9	TRBJ1-3	NA	TGTGCCAGCAGCTTAGGGCACACTGGAAACACCATATATTTT	CASSLGHTGNTIYF
once	TRBV30	TRBJ1-2	NA	TGTGCCTGGAGCAGGATCCTTACCTATGGCTACACCTTC	CAWSRILTYGYTF
NA	TRBV11-2	TRBJ2-7	TRBD1	TGTGCCAGCAGCTCGAACCGGGGACAGTCGCGGGAGCAGTACTTC	CASSSNRGQSREQYF
NA	TRBV19	TRBJ2-5	NA	TGTGCCAGTAGTATGAGTGGAATCCTTGAGGGAGAGACCCAGTACTTC	CASSMSGILEGETQYF
NA	TRBV19	TRBJ1-1	TRBD1	TGTGCCACCCGGGACAGGGCCCTGACTGAAGCTTTCTTT	CATRDRALTEAFF
NA	TRBV6-5	TRBJ1-5	NA	TGTGCCAGCAGTTACGGCACAGGCAACGATCAGCCCCAGCATTTT	CASSYGTGNDQPQHF
NA	TRBV2	TRBJ1-2	NA	TGTGCCAGCACGTGGGCGGGTCTTGTCTATGGCTACACCTTC	CASTWAGLVYGYTF
NA	TRBV5-1	TRBJ2-1	TRBD2	TGCGCCAGCGCCGACCAGCGGGGAGGCAATGAGCAGTTCTTC	CASADQRGGNEQFF
NA	TRBV2	TRBJ2-2	NA	TGTGCCAGCAGTGGACAAGAATACACCGGGGAGCTGTTTTTT	CASSGQEYTGELFF
NA	TRBV6-5	TRBJ2-3	NA	TGTGCCAGCAGTCTTCTAGCACCGAACACAGATACGCAGTATTTT	CASSLLAPNTDTQYF
NA	TRBV5-4	TRBJ2-7	NA	TGTGCCAGCAGCTTGGCCACCATAACAGGTCGCTACGAGCAGTACTTC	CASSLATITGRYEQYF
NA	TRBV18	TRBJ2-7	NA	TGTGCCAGCTCACCCGGACTGGAATACGAGCAGTACTTC	CASSPGLEYEQYF
once	TRBV7-2	TRBJ2-7	TRBD2	TGTGCCAGCAGCTTTTTAGCGGGAGGGGCGAACGAGCAGTACTTC	CASSFLAGGANEQYF
NA	TRBV10-2	TRBJ2-1	NA	TGCGCCAGCACTACATTTAGCCTATATGAGCAGTTCTTC	CASTTFSLYEQFF
NA	TRBV6-1	TRBJ1-4	NA	TGTGCCAGCAGTGAGACAGGCGTCAATGAAAAACTGTTTTTT	CASSETGVNEKLFF
NA	TRBV9	TRBJ1-6	NA	TGTGCCAGCAGCGTAGGGGCAGGGGTGGGTTCACCCCTCCACTTT	CASSVGAGVGSPLHF
NA	TRBV6-6	TRBJ2-7	NA	TGTGCCAGCAGTCAGTCCAGCGGACGTCCCTACGAGCAGTACTTC	CASSQSSGRPYEQYF
NA	TRBV6-5	TRBJ2-7	NA	TGTGCCAGCAGCCTGGGCCCCTCCTACGAGCAGTACTTC	CASSLGPSYEQYF
once	TRBV3-1/TRBV3-2	TRBJ2-7	TRBD2	TGTGCCAGCAGCTTTAGCGGGAGTAGCGAGCAGTACTTC	CASSFSGSSEQYF
NA	TRBV2	TRBJ1-2	TRBD1	TGTGCCAGCAGTGACAGGGGGAACTATGGCTACACCTTC	CASSDRGNYGYTF
NA	TRBV7-2	TRBJ1-4	NA	TGTGCCAGCAGCTCGGAGAGGAATGAAAAACTGTTTTTT	CASSSERNEKLFF
NA	TRBV7-9	TRBJ2-1	TRBD2	TGTGCCAGCAGCCAAACTAGCGGGGCTTTGGATGAGCAGTTCTTC	CASSQTSGALDEQFF
NA	TRBV14	TRBJ2-7	NA	TGTGCCAGCAGCCAGAGGGGGGGGCAGTCCCTCTTAGAGCAGTACTTC	CASSQRGGQSLLEQYF
NA	TRBV2	TRBJ1-1	NA	TGTGCCAGCAGAAAGGAGAGGAACACTGAAGCTTTCTTT	CASRKERNTEAFF